A selection of T cell receptor beta chains follows, all from one sample in a study of cytomegalovirus exposure and HLA in healthy donors. Measured with immunoSEQ multiplex PCR; TCRdb has only the in-frame clones, and not every one. The sample contains more than 100,000 clones, 80% of which appear only once. The source material was PBMCs. These receptors were collected from a man in his fifties in good health and CMV-seronegative. Each CDR3 is given with its conserved first and last residue. Fields, in order: CDR3 DNA, CDR3 protein, clone size, V gene, J gene, D gene. The D gene is left open where the match is weak. The size field is filled for only some rows; it gives once, few, many or a size class.

CDR3nt: TGCGCCAGCAGCTTGGAGCCGGGACAAGGGCAGTACTTC; CDR3aa: CASSLEPGQGQYF; abundance: few; v_gene: TRBV5-1; j_gene: TRBJ2-7; d_gene: .
CDR3nt: TGTGCCAGCTCACCGGGTCGGCAGGCGGAGACCCAGTACTTC; CDR3aa: CASSPGRQAETQYF; abundance: .; v_gene: TRBV18; j_gene: TRBJ2-5; d_gene: .
CDR3nt: TGTGCCAGCAGCTTAGAGGTGCGAGCTAGCGGGAAACAAGAGACCCAGTACTTC; CDR3aa: CASSLEVRASGKQETQYF; abundance: few; v_gene: TRBV7-8; j_gene: TRBJ2-5; d_gene: TRBD2
CDR3nt: TGTGCCAGCAGCGTACAGGGGGCAGGCACTGAAGCTTTCTTT; CDR3aa: CASSVQGAGTEAFF; abundance: once; v_gene: TRBV9; j_gene: TRBJ1-1; d_gene: TRBD1
CDR3nt: TGCGCCAGCAGCTCAAATAGGGGACAGTCCCTGGGGGAGCAGTTCTTC; CDR3aa: CASSSNRGQSLGEQFF; abundance: .; v_gene: TRBV5-1; j_gene: TRBJ2-1; d_gene: TRBD1
CDR3nt: TGTGCCAGCAGGGGGGCAGACAGCCTCTACGAGCAGTACTTC; CDR3aa: CASRGADSLYEQYF; abundance: .; v_gene: TRBV28; j_gene: TRBJ2-7; d_gene: .
CDR3nt: TGTGCCAGTACAAAGGGGGCGTCTAATGAAAAACTGTTTTTT; CDR3aa: CASTKGASNEKLFF; abundance: .; v_gene: TRBV19; j_gene: TRBJ1-4; d_gene: TRBD1
CDR3nt: TGTGCCAGCAGTTCCTCGGACTACCCCGCTTTTAGCGAGCAGTACTTC; CDR3aa: CASSSSDYPAFSEQYF; abundance: few; v_gene: TRBV27; j_gene: TRBJ2-7; d_gene: .
CDR3nt: TGTGCCAGTAGTATCGGTGGACTAGCTGGGGAGCAGTACTTC; CDR3aa: CASSIGGLAGEQYF; abundance: .; v_gene: TRBV19; j_gene: TRBJ2-7; d_gene: TRBD2
CDR3nt: TGTGCCAGCAGCGTAGGGGACTACGTTCTAAACTACGAGCAGTACTTC; CDR3aa: CASSVGDYVLNYEQYF; abundance: .; v_gene: TRBV9; j_gene: TRBJ2-7; d_gene: TRBD2
CDR3nt: TGTGCCAGCAGCTTAGACCTGGACAGCTATGGCTACCCCTTC; CDR3aa: CASSLDLDSYGYPF; abundance: .; v_gene: TRBV7-9; j_gene: TRBJ1-2; d_gene: .
CDR3nt: TGTGCCAGCGGGGGACAGCCCGACGGCGAGCAGTACTTC; CDR3aa: CASGGQPDGEQYF; abundance: few; v_gene: TRBV28; j_gene: TRBJ2-7; d_gene: TRBD1
CDR3nt: TGCGCCAGCAGCCCTAGCGGGGACCCCTACGAGCAGTACTTC; CDR3aa: CASSPSGDPYEQYF; abundance: .; v_gene: TRBV5-1; j_gene: TRBJ2-7; d_gene: TRBD2
CDR3nt: TGTGCCAGCTCACCTCAGGGAAACACTGAAGCTTTCTTT; CDR3aa: CASSPQGNTEAFF; abundance: .; v_gene: TRBV18; j_gene: TRBJ1-1; d_gene: .
CDR3nt: TGTGCCAGCAGCTACAAGACAGGGGCCGAGCAGTACTTC; CDR3aa: CASSYKTGAEQYF; abundance: .; v_gene: TRBV7-2; j_gene: TRBJ2-7; d_gene: TRBD1
CDR3nt: TGTGCCATCAGAAATAGCGGGATGACAGATACGCAGTATTTT; CDR3aa: CAIRNSGMTDTQYF; abundance: .; v_gene: TRBV10-3; j_gene: TRBJ2-3; d_gene: TRBD2
CDR3nt: TGTGCCAGCAGCGTAGACGAGAGCACTGAAGCTTTCTTT; CDR3aa: CASSVDESTEAFF; abundance: .; v_gene: TRBV9; j_gene: TRBJ1-1; d_gene: .
CDR3nt: TGTGCCAGCAGCCGCGTAGCGGGACTAGCAGGGGGGTACGAGCAGTACTTC; CDR3aa: CASSRVAGLAGGYEQYF; abundance: .; v_gene: TRBV4-2; j_gene: TRBJ2-7; d_gene: TRBD2
CDR3nt: TGCAGCGTAAAAGGGACAGGTGGCTATGGCTACACCTTC; CDR3aa: CSVKGTGGYGYTF; abundance: .; v_gene: TRBV29-1; j_gene: TRBJ1-2; d_gene: TRBD1
CDR3nt: TGTGCCAGCAGCCGGACGGGACTAGCGGACAATGAGCAGTTCTTC; CDR3aa: CASSRTGLADNEQFF; abundance: .; v_gene: TRBV11-2; j_gene: TRBJ2-1; d_gene: TRBD2
CDR3nt: TGTGCCAGCAGTCCCGGCGGGTTTACCTACGAGCAGTACTTC; CDR3aa: CASSPGGFTYEQYF; abundance: .; v_gene: TRBV5-4; j_gene: TRBJ2-7; d_gene: .
CDR3nt: TGCGCCAGCACCCCGGGACAGGGGGGCGCAACTAATGAAAAACTGTTTTTT; CDR3aa: CASTPGQGGATNEKLFF; abundance: .; v_gene: TRBV5-1; j_gene: TRBJ1-4; d_gene: TRBD1
CDR3nt: TGTGCCAGCTCACCAACAGGGGGCAACTCTGAAGCTTTCTTT; CDR3aa: CASSPTGGNSEAFF; abundance: few; v_gene: TRBV18; j_gene: TRBJ1-1; d_gene: TRBD1
CDR3nt: TGTGCCAGCAGCTTCACAGCCTCCTACAATGAGCAGTTCTTC; CDR3aa: CASSFTASYNEQFF; abundance: .; v_gene: TRBV7-6; j_gene: TRBJ2-1; d_gene: .
CDR3nt: TGTGCCAGCAGTTACCCAGGACAGGCTTACAATGAGCAGTTCTTC; CDR3aa: CASSYPGQAYNEQFF; abundance: .; v_gene: TRBV6-7; j_gene: TRBJ2-1; d_gene: TRBD1
CDR3nt: TGTGCCAGCAGCCCGCTACGGGGGGCTAGCGCTTCCTACGAGCAGTACTTC; CDR3aa: CASSPLRGASASYEQYF; abundance: .; v_gene: TRBV4-2; j_gene: TRBJ2-7; d_gene: .